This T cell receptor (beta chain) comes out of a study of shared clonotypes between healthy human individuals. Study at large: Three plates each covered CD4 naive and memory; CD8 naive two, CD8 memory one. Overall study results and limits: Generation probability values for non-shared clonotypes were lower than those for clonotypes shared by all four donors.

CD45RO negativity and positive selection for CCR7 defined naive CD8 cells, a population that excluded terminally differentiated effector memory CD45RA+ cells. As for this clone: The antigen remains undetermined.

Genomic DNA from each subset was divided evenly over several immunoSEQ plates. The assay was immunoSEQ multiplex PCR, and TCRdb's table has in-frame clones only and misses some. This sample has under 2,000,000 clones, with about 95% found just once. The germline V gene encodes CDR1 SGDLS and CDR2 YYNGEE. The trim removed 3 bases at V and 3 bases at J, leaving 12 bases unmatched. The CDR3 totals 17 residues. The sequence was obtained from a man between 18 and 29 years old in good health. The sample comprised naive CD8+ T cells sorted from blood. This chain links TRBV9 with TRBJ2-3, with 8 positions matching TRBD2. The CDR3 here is CASSGEEAASGTDTQYF. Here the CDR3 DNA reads TGTGCCAGCAGCGGAGAGGAGGCGGCTAGCGGGACAGATACGCAGTATTTT.